The 5 T cell receptor beta chains below come from one sample, sequenced in a study of cytomegalovirus exposure and HLA in healthy donors. Primers: 60 Vbeta forward and 13 Jbeta reverse. Some clones are missing from TCRdb's copy, which holds only in-frame ones; the method was immunoSEQ multiplex PCR. The profile shows around 270,000 clones, 80% of them singletons. Material: PBMCs. These receptors were taken from a girl between 2 and 10 years old in good health and CMV-seronegative.

V usage is TRBV18 and J usage is TRBJ1-2; D is uncertain. V lost 0 bases and J 5 bases, leaving 13 bases between the germline ends. The CDR3 has 15 amino acids. The germline V gene has CDR1 KGHSH and CDR2 LQKENI. CDR3 loop: CASSPPAASAYGYTF. Written as DNA, the CDR3 is TGTGCCAGCTCACCACCAGCGGCGAGCGCGTATGGCTACACCTTC.

V and J are TRBV9 and TRBJ2-5, with no clear D. Looked up from germline, CDR1 is SGDLS and CDR2 is YYNGEE. V shed 0 bases and J shed 2 bases, with 8 bases lying between them. This CDR3 region has 14 residues. As DNA, the CDR3 is TGTGCCAGCAGCGTAGCGCCAGGACAAGAGACCCAGTACTTC. This sequence encodes CASSVAPGQETQYF.

This clone was found a few times. This sequence joins TRBV6-5 and TRBJ2-7, with 9 positions matching TRBD2. J lost 3 bases, V lost 8 bases, and 2 bases had no gene match. This CDR3 is built from 12 residues. CDR1 is MNHEY and CDR2 is SVGAGI in the germline V gene. In DNA, the CDR3 is TGTGCCAGCGGGACTAGCTTCTACGAGCAGTACTTC. Translating it yields CASGTSFYEQYF.

To note about this clone: The sample contains more than one DNA sequence encoding this CDR3. V gene TRBV5-1 combines with J gene TRBJ2-7; weak D call: TRBD2 (5 bases). CDR1 is SGHRS, CDR2 YFSETQ, per germline. Deletions cut 0 bases from V and 2 bases from J, with 6 bases between. The length of the CDR3 is 13 residues. DNA of the CDR3: TGCGCCAGCAGCTTGGCCGGGACCTACGAGCAGTACTTC. Translating gives CASSLAGTYEQYF. Full variable domain (remainder filled in from reference TRBV5-1 and TRBJ2-7): KAGVTQTPRYLIKTRGQQVTLSCSPISGHRSVSWYQQTPGQGLQFLFEYFSETQRNKGNFPGRFSGRQFSNSRSEMNVSTLELGDSALYLCASSLAGTYEQYFGPGTRLTVT.

The chain joins TRBV28 to TRBJ2-7; 7 bases line up with TRBD2. Germline CDR1 reads MDHEN; CDR2 reads SYDVKM. The CDR3 loop spans 13 amino acids. Trimming removed 7 bases from V and 2 bases from J; junction bases left unmatched: 5. Here the CDR3 DNA reads TGTGCCAGCAAAGGGCTAGCGGCCTACGAGCAGTACTTC. Its translation: CASKGLAAYEQYF.